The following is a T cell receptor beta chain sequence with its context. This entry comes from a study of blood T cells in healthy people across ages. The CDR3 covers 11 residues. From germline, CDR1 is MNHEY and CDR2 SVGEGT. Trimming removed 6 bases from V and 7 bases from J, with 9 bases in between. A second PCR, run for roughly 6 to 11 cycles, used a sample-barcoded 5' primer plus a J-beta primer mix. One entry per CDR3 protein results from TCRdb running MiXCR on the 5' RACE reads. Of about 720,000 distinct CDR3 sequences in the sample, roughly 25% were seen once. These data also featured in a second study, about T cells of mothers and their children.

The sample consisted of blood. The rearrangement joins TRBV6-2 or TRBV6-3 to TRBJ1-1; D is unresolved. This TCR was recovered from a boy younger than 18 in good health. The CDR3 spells CASRDWFEAFF. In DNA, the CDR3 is TGTGCCAGCAGGGACTGGTTTGAAGCTTTCTTT.